The present T cell receptor beta chain was sequenced within a study of T-cell memory formation after mild COVID-19. Whole-study results and caveats: Pre-infection memory harbored some responding clones, suggesting cross-reactive memory joined.

The CDR3 has 17 residues. V gave up 0 bases and J gave up 3 bases; unmatched junction bases: 9. Germline V gene sequence: CDR1 SGHRS, CDR2 YFSETQ. With respect to this clonotype: Its specificity is unknown.

In TCRdb, the 5' RACE reads were re-called with MiXCR into one record per CDR3 protein. The sample lists more than 300,000 distinct CDR3 sequences; roughly 15% were seen once. The sequence derives from a man aged 18 to 29 who had mild COVID-19 (a few samples of this study predate the infection). Cell type and time point are not known. The rearrangement uses TRBV5-1 and TRBJ1-2, with 9 nucleotides matching TRBD1. Material: PBMCs or a T cell subset sorted from them (not recorded which). DNA of the CDR3: TGCGCCAGCAGCTTGGCGCGGGACAGGGTACCCGACTATGGCTACACCTTC. Encoded protein: CASSLARDRVPDYGYTF. Full variable domain (missing parts from reference TRBV5-1 and TRBJ1-2): KAGVTQTPRYLIKTRGQQVTLSCSPISGHRSVSWYQQTPGQGLQFLFEYFSETQRNKGNFPGRFSGRQFSNSRSEMNVSTLELGDSALYLCASSLARDRVPDYGYTFGSGTRLTVV.